Reported below is one T cell receptor (beta chain). Its matching antigen is unknown. Time point of the sample: cycle 4 day 1 (C4D1), after six to seven weeks of nivolumab. Every patient had relapsed following autologous stem cell transplantation, and cohorts differed in brentuximab vedotin exposure. Patients' outcomes at their best amounted to complete response, partial response or progressive disease. This record belongs to a study of PD-1 blockade in classical Hodgkin lymphoma. General study findings and limits: Among the patients, those starting nivolumab under 1 year after ASCT were excluded. TCR diversity rose significantly by C4D1 in CD4+ but not CD8+ cells.

The germline V gene encodes CDR1 SGHRS and CDR2 YFSETQ. This CDR3 has 13 amino acids. Trimming cost V 1 base and J 2 bases, with 7 bases left between them. Sequenced by immunoSEQ multiplex PCR; TCRdb stores in-frame clones only, minus some. The sample shows roughly 50,000 clones, around 90% of them seen only once. The chain uses TRBV5-1 and TRBJ2-7; D remains ambiguous. The sequenced sample was peripheral blood mononuclear cells (PBMCs), obtained before the fourth cycle of nivolumab. This sequence was found in a human donor with classical Hodgkin lymphoma. The CDR3 DNA reads as TGCGCCAGCAGCTTGTTGGCTGCCTACGAGCAGTACTTC. Its translation is CASSLLAAYEQYF.